One and the same sample provided the 22 T cell receptor beta chains below, sequenced in a study of PD-1 blockade in classical Hodgkin lymphoma. The data were produced by immunoSEQ multiplex PCR, yet TCRdb's version contains in-frame clones alone and is incomplete. The sample has about 98,000 clones, roughly 90% seen once. Patients all relapsed after autologous stem cell transplantation, and there was variation in brentuximab vedotin exposure. This specimen was peripheral blood mononuclear cells (PBMCs), taken at baseline. Receptors originate from a human donor with classical Hodgkin lymphoma.

The genes are TRBV19 and TRBJ1-1; no clear D gene. Trimming removed 6 bases from V and 1 base from J, with 9 bases in between. CDR3 length: 13 amino acids. From germline, CDR1 is LNHDA and CDR2 SQIVND (reference sequence). The chain's CDR3 is CASRRKRNTEAFF. The CDR3 region has the DNA TGTGCCAGTAGAAGGAAAAGGAACACTGAAGCTTTCTTT.

The J gene is TRBJ1-2, the V gene TRBV28, with 10 nucleotides matching TRBD1. Per germline, CDR1 MDHEN and CDR2 SYDVKM. CDR3 size: 18 residues. V trimming: 3 bases; J trimming: 3 bases; junction bases outside the gene matches: 13. The chain's CDR3 is CASSFLPPGQGLDYGYTF. CDR3 DNA sequence: TGTGCCAGCAGTTTTCTACCCCCGGGACAGGGGCTCGACTATGGCTACACCTTC.

V gene TRBV5-1 combines with J gene TRBJ2-2; D might be TRBD1 (5 bases). This CDR3 contains 16 residues. V lost 5 bases and J 2 bases, leaving 16 bases between the germline ends. Germline V gives CDR1 SGHRS, CDR2 YFSETQ. In nucleotides, the CDR3 is TGCGCCAGCAGTCGTGCTCAGGGCGGTAACACCGGGGAGCTGTTTTTT. It is translated as CASSRAQGGNTGELFF. Combining the CDR3 with reference TRBV5-1 and TRBJ2-2 gives the whole variable domain KAGVTQTPRYLIKTRGQQVTLSCSPISGHRSVSWYQQTPGQGLQFLFEYFSETQRNKGNFPGRFSGRQFSNSRSEMNVSTLELGDSALYLCASSRAQGGNTGELFFGEGSRLTVL.

J is TRBJ2-7 and V is TRBV6-5, with D perhaps matching TRBD1 or TRBD2 (5 bases each). Germline V CDR1 and CDR2: MNHEY, SVGAGI. The germline V and J ends were trimmed by 0 bases and 2 bases, with 14 bases remaining between them. The CDR3 length is 16 residues. The CDR3, as DNA: TGTGCCAGCAGTTACTCTCTTGGGACCCCCGCCTACGAGCAGTACTTC. Encoded protein: CASSYSLGTPAYEQYF.

The chain links TRBV30 to TRBJ2-3, with no clear D. This CDR3 region has 12 residues. In germline, CDR1 is GTSNPN, CDR2 SVGIG (reference sequence). V shed 3 bases and J shed 2 bases, with 6 bases lying between them. CDR3 sequence reads: CAWSLYTDTQYF. CDR3 nucleotide sequence: TGTGCCTGGAGCCTGTACACAGATACGCAGTATTTT.

The genes are TRBV27 and TRBJ2-2, with 9 bases matching TRBD2. Germline V lookup: CDR1 MNHEY, CDR2 SMNVEV (reference sequence). With 6 bases clipped from V and 3 bases from J, the junction kept 11 bases outside the gene matches. This CDR3 is built from 17 residues. CDR3 DNA sequence: TGTGCCAGCAGCTTTTCCTCAGCGGGAGGTTACACCGGGGAGCTGTTTTTT. It yields the protein CASSFSSAGGYTGELFF.

The genes are TRBV10-3 and TRBJ2-5; 9 bases map to TRBD2. CDR1 and CDR2 from the germline V gene are ENHRY and SYGVKD. The CDR3 extends over 19 amino acids. The ends lost 0 bases at V and 5 bases at J; junction bases unmatched: 16. In nucleotides, the CDR3 is TGTGCCATCAGTGAGTCGAGAGGGGGCGGGAGGGCCATGCTGGAGACCCAGTACTTC. This gives the protein CAISESRGGGRAMLETQYF.

V gene TRBV6-6 combines with J gene TRBJ2-5; D perhaps matches TRBD1 (6 bases). V was shortened by 2 bases and J by 5 bases, with 12 bases between the two germline ends. The CDR3 runs 14 residues. CDR1 and CDR2 (germline): MNHNY, SVGAGI (reference sequence). The CDR3 DNA reads as TGTGCCAGCAGTTACCTACAGGGCTGGGAGACCCAGTACTTC. Translation: CASSYLQGWETQYF.

The chain has TRBV6-1 and TRBJ1-1, with 7 bases that match TRBD1. The CDR3 spans 17 residues. Trimming at V came to 4 bases and at J to 3 bases, leaving 14 bases not matched to a gene. Per the germline V gene, CDR1 is MNHNS and CDR2 is SASEGT. The CDR3 here is CASSVAPRGREDTEAFF. CDR3 in DNA: TGTGCCAGCAGTGTAGCCCCCAGGGGGAGGGAAGACACTGAAGCTTTCTTT.

The rearrangement uses TRBV6-5 and TRBJ1-2, with TRBD1 identical over 7 bases. Germline assignment: CDR1 MNHEY and CDR2 SVGAGI. CDR3 length equals 14 residues. J gave up 5 bases and V 5 bases, and 8 bases lay outside the gene matches. The DNA for the CDR3 is TGTGCCAGCAGTGACAACAGGGGTGGATATGGCTACACCTTC. It yields the protein CASSDNRGGYGYTF.

This rearrangement joins TRBV6-1 to TRBJ1-1; D is uncertain. The germline V gene encodes CDR1 MNHNS and CDR2 SASEGT. There are 13 residues in the CDR3. V was shortened by 7 bases and J by 0 bases, with 9 bases between the two germline ends. The CDR3 region is CASNRVLNTEAFF. For the CDR3, the DNA is TGTGCCAGCAATCGGGTTCTGAACACTGAAGCTTTCTTT.

The gene calls are TRBV9 and TRBJ2-7, with 9 nucleotides matching TRBD2. V trimming: 0 bases; J trimming: 5 bases; junction bases outside the gene matches: 18. CDR3 size: 19 residues. Germline CDR1 is SGDLS and CDR2 is YYNGEE. The CDR3 coding sequence is TGTGCCAGCAGCGTAGCTACCTCATTTAGTGCGGGAGGGCCCGACGAGCAGTACTTC. This gives the protein CASSVATSFSAGGPDEQYF.

The chain uses TRBV7-9 and TRBJ2-1; D remains unclear. Trimming took 1 base from V and 4 from J, leaving 8 bases between them. CDR3 length equals 14 residues. Germline assignment: CDR1 SEHNR and CDR2 FQNEAQ (reference sequence). CDR3 region: CASSLEGRYNEQFF. CDR3 DNA: TGTGCCAGCAGCTTAGAAGGCAGGTACAATGAGCAGTTCTTC.

The chain joins TRBV30 to TRBJ2-3, with 9 nucleotides matching TRBD2. The ends lost 3 bases at V and 3 bases at J; junction bases unmatched: 7. CDR1 is GTSNPN and CDR2 is SVGIG in the germline V gene (reference sequence). The CDR3 spans 15 residues. CDR3 protein: CAWSEPGLATDTQYF. The CDR3 DNA reads as TGTGCCTGGAGCGAGCCGGGACTAGCTACAGATACGCAGTATTTT.

This clone has only one observation. The J gene is TRBJ2-7, the V gene TRBV7-8, with 7 bases lining up with TRBD2. The V segment lost 2 bases and the J segment 0 bases; nucleotides outside the gene matches: 10. Germline assignment: CDR1 SGHVS and CDR2 FQNEAQ. This CDR3 spans 17 amino acids. In DNA, the CDR3 is TGTGCCAGCAGCTTAACCGCGCTAGCGGTGAGCTCCTACGAGCAGTACTTC. Translation gives CASSLTALAVSSYEQYF.

V and J are TRBV10-3 and TRBJ2-2; TRBD2 agrees at 12 bases. The V gene's germline CDR1 is ENHRY and CDR2 SYGVKD. The CDR3 runs 14 residues. V lost 7 bases and J lost 6; bases outside the gene matches: 3. CDR3 nucleotides: TGTGCCATCAACCTAGCGGGAGGGGCCGGGGAGCTGTTTTTT. The encoded protein is CAINLAGGAGELFF.

This rearrangement joins TRBV28 to TRBJ1-1; D perhaps matches TRBD1 (6 bases). CDR1 and CDR2 from the germline V gene are MDHEN and SYDVKM. CDR3 length equals 14 residues. Deletions cut 3 bases from V and 7 bases from J, with 15 bases between. CDR3 amino acids: CASSFYTGRIEAFF. The CDR3 bases are TGTGCCAGCAGTTTTTATACAGGGAGGATTGAAGCTTTCTTT.

This chain joins TRBV5-1 and TRBJ1-5; D is unresolved. Germline V lookup: CDR1 SGHRS, CDR2 YFSETQ. The germline V and J ends were trimmed by 0 bases and 2 bases, with 12 bases remaining between them. The CDR3 totals 16 residues. CDR3 in amino acids: CASSLVPGSGNQPQHF. CDR3 coding DNA: TGCGCCAGCAGCTTGGTGCCGGGGTCAGGCAATCAGCCCCAGCATTTT.

The chain uses TRBV6-1 and TRBJ2-1; tentative D call: TRBD2 (6 bases). CDR1 is MNHNS and CDR2 is SASEGT in the germline V gene. The CDR3 length is 14 residues. The germline V and J ends were trimmed by 5 bases and 9 bases, with 17 bases remaining between them. The CDR3 nucleotides are TGTGCCAGCAGTTCCCGGGACTCCGTCAGTGAGCAGTTCTTC. It specifies CASSSRDSVSEQFF.

The chain combines TRBV2 with TRBJ1-2; D might be TRBD1 (6 bases). V was shortened by 6 bases and J by 7 bases, with 21 bases between the two germline ends. The CDR3 has 15 amino acids. CDR1 SNHLY and CDR2 FYNNEI come from the germline V gene. The CDR3 sequence: CASRARRGTFRGYTF. Here the CDR3 DNA reads TGTGCCAGCAGGGCGAGGAGGGGGACTTTCCGTGGCTACACCTTC.

The rearrangement joins TRBV19 to TRBJ2-7; the match to TRBD2 covers 10 bases. V trimming: 5 bases; J trimming: 2 bases; junction bases outside the gene matches: 6. The germline CDR1 and CDR2 sequences are LNHDA and SQIVND (reference sequence). The CDR3 consists of 15 residues. The CDR3 protein is CASSYRAGGTYEQYF. DNA of the CDR3: TGTGCCAGTAGTTATCGAGCGGGAGGGACCTACGAGCAGTACTTC.

The chain uses TRBV5-1 and TRBJ2-5, with 11 bases matching TRBD2. The CDR3 runs to 16 residues. Germline loops: CDR1 SGHRS, CDR2 YFSETQ. V gave up 3 bases and J gave up 5 bases; unmatched junction bases: 9. The CDR3 loop reads CASSSTSGSLGETQYF. In DNA, the CDR3 is TGCGCCAGCAGCTCCACTAGCGGGAGCTTGGGCGAGACCCAGTACTTC.